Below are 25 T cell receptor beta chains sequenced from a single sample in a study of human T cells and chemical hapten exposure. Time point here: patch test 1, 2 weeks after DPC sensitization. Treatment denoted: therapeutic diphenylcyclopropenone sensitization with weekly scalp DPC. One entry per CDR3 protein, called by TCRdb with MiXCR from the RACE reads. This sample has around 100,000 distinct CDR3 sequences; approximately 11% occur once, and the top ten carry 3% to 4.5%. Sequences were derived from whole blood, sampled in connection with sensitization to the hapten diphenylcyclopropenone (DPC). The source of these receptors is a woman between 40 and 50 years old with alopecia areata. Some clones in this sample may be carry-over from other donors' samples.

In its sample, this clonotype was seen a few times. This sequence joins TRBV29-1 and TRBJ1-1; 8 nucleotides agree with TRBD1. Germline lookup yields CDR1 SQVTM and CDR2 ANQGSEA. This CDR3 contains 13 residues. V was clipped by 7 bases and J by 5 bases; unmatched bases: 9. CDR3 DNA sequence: TGCAGCGGACGACAGGGGTTAGGGACTGAAGCTTTCTTT. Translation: CSGRQGLGTEAFF. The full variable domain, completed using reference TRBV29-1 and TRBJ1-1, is SAVISQKPSRDICQRGTSLTIQCQVDSQVTMMFWYRQQPGQSLTLIATANQGSEATYESGFVIDKFPISRPNLTFSTLTVSNMSPEDSSIYLCSGRQGLGTEAFFGQGTRLTVV.

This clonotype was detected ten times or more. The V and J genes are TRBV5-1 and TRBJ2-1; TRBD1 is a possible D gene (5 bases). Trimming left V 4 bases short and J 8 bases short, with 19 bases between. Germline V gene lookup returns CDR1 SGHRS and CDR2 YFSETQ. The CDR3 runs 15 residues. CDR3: CASSATGDPRYEQFF. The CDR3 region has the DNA TGCGCCAGCAGCGCCACAGGAGACCCTAGGTATGAGCAGTTCTTC.

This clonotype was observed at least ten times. The CDR3 bases are TGTGCCAGCAGCTTTCCCGGCGTAGGGGGCTACGAGCAGTACTTC. Translation gives CASSFPGVGGYEQYF. The chain carries TRBV11-2 and TRBJ2-7; a possible D gene is TRBD1 (6 bases). Germline CDR1 SGHAT, CDR2 FQNNGV. CDR3 length: 15 residues. V was trimmed by 3 bases and J by 3 bases, leaving 15 bases between them.

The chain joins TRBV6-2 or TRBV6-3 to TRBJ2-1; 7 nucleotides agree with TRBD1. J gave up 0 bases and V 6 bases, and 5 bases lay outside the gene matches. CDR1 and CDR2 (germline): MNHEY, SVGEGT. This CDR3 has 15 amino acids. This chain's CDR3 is CASRPGTASYNEQFF. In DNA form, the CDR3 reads TGTGCCAGCAGGCCAGGGACAGCCTCCTACAATGAGCAGTTCTTC.

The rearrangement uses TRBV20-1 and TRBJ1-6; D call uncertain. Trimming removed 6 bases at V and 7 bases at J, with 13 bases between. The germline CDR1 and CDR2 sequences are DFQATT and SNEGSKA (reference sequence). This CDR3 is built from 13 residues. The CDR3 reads CSASPGRNSPLHF. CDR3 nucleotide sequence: TGCAGTGCAAGTCCAGGAAGAAATTCACCCCTCCACTTT.

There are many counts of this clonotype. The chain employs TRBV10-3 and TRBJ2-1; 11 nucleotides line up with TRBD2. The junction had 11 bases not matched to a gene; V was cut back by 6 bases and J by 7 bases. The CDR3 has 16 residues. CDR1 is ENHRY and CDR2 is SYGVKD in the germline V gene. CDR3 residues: CAISGITSGSVNEQFF. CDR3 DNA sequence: TGTGCCATCAGCGGGATTACTAGCGGGAGTGTTAATGAGCAGTTCTTC.

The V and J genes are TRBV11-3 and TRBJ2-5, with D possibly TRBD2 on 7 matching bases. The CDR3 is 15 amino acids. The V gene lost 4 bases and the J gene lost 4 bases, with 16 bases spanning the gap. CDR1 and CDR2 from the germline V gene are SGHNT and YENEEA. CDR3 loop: CASSSTGGPLETQYF. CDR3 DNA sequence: TGTGCCAGCAGCTCGACCGGGGGGCCCCTAGAGACCCAGTACTTC.

CDR3 sequence reads: CATSRAPLYEQYF. The CDR3 DNA sequence: TGTGCCACCAGCAGAGCGCCTTTGTACGAGCAGTACTTC. V gene TRBV15 combines with J gene TRBJ2-7; no firm D call. CDR1 is LNHNV, CDR2 YYDKDF, per germline (reference sequence). This CDR3 has 13 residues. The ends were cut back, 1 base at V and 4 bases at J, with 8 bases in the middle. Together with reference TRBV15 and TRBJ2-7, the CDR3 gives the full variable domain: DAMVIQNPRYQVTQFGKPVTLSCSQTLNHNVMYWYQQKSSQAPKLLFHYYDKDFNNEADTPDNFQSRRPNTSFCFLDIRSPGLGDTAMYLCATSRAPLYEQYFGPGTRLTVT.

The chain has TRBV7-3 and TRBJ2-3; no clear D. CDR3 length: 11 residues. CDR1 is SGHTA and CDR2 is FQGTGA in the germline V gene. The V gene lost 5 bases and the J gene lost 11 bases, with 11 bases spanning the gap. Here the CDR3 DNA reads TGTGCCAGCAGCCCCGAGTCGGTGCAGTATTTT. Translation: CASSPESVQYF.

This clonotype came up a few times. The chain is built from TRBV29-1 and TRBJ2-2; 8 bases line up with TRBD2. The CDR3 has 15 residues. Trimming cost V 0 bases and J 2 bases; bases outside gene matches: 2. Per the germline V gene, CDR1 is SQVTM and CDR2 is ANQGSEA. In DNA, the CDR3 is TGCAGCGTTGAAGAGCGGGAGGTAAACACCGGGGAGCTGTTTTTT. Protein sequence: CSVEEREVNTGELFF.

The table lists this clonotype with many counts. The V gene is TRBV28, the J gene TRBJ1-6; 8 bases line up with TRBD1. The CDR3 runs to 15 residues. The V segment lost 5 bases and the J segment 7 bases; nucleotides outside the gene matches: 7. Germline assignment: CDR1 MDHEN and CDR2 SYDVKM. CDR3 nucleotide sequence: TGTGCCAGCAGTGGACAGGGACAGCGAAATTCACCCCTCCACTTT. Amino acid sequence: CASSGQGQRNSPLHF.

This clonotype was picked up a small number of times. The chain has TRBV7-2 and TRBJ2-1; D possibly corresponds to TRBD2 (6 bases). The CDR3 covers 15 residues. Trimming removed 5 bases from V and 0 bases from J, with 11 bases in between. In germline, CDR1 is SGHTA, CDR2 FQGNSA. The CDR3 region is CASSPIGSSYNEQFF. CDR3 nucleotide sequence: TGTGCCAGCAGCCCTATCGGGAGCTCCTACAATGAGCAGTTCTTC.

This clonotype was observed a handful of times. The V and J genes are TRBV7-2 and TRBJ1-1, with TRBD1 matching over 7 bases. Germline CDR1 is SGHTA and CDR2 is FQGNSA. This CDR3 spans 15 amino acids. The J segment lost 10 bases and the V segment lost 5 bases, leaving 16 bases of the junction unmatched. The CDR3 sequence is CASSQRVGTAMGAFF. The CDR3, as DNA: TGTGCCAGCAGCCAGAGAGTAGGGACAGCAATGGGAGCTTTCTTT.

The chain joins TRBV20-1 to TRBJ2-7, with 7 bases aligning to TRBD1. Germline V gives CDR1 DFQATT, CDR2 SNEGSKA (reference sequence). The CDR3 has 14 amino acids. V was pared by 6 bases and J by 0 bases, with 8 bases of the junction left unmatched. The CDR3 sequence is CSAPDRAISYEQYF. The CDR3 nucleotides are TGCAGTGCCCCCGACAGGGCTATCTCCTACGAGCAGTACTTC.

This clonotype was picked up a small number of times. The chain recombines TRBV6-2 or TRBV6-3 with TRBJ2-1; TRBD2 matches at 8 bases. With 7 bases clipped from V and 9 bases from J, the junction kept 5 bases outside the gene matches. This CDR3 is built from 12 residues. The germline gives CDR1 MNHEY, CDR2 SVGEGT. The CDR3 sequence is CASTPGGGEQFF. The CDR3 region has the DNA TGTGCCAGCACTCCCGGGGGGGGTGAGCAGTTCTTC.

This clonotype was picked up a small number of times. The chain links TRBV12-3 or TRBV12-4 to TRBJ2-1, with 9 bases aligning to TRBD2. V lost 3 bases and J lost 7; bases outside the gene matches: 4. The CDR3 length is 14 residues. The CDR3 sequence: CASSFGTSNNEQFF. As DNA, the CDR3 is TGTGCCAGCAGTTTCGGGACTAGCAATAATGAGCAGTTCTTC.

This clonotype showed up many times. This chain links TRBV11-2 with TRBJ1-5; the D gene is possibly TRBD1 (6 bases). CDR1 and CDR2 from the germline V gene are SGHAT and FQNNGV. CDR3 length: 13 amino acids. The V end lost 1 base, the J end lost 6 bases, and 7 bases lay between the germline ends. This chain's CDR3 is CASSLAGVQPQHF. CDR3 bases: TGTGCCAGCAGCTTAGCAGGGGTTCAGCCCCAGCATTTT.

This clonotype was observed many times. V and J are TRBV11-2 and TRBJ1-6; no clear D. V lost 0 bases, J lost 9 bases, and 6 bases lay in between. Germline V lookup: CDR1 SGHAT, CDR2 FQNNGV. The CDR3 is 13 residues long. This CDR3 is CASSLDRGSPLHF. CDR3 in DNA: TGTGCCAGCAGCTTAGATCGGGGTTCACCCCTCCACTTT.

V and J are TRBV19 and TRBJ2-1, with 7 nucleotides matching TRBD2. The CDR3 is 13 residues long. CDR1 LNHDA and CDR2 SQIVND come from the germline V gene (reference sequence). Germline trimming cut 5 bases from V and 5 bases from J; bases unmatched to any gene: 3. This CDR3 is CASSAGVHNEQFF. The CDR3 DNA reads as TGTGCCAGTAGTGCGGGGGTTCACAATGAGCAGTTCTTC.

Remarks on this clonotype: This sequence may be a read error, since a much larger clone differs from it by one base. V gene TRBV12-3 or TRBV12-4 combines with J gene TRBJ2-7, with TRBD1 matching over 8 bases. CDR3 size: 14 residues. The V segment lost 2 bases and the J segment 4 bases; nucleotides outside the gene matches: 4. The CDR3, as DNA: TGTGCCAGCAGTTTACAGGGACAGGTGTACGAGCAGTACTTC. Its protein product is CASSLQGQVYEQYF.

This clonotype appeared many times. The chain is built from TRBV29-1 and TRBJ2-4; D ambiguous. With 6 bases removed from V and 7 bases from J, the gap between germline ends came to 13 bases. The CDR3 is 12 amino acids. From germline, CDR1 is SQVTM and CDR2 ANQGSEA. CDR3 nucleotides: TGCAGCGTCTGGTTGGCCGGGAACATTCAGTACTTC. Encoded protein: CSVWLAGNIQYF.

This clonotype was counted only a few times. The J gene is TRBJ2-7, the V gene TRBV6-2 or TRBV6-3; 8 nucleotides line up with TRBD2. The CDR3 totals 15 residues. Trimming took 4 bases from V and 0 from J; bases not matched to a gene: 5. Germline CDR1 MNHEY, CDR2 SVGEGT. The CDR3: CASSSRGGSSYEQYF. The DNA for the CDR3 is TGTGCCAGCAGTTCCCGGGGGGGGAGCTCCTACGAGCAGTACTTC.

CDR3 in DNA: TGTGCCAGCAGCTTAGATGGCAACTATGGCTACACCTTC. Protein sequence: CASSLDGNYGYTF. This chain uses TRBV7-8 with TRBJ1-2, with unresolved D. The CDR3 loop spans 13 amino acids. Trimming stripped 1 base from V and 2 bases from J, with 5 bases between. In germline, CDR1 is SGHVS, CDR2 FQNEAQ.

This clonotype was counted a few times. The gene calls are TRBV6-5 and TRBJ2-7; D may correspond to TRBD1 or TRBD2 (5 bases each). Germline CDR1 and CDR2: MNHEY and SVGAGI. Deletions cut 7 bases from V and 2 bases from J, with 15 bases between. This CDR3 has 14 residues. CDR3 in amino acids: CASTKERGTYEQYF. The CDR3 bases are TGTGCCAGCACCAAGGAGAGGGGTACCTACGAGCAGTACTTC.

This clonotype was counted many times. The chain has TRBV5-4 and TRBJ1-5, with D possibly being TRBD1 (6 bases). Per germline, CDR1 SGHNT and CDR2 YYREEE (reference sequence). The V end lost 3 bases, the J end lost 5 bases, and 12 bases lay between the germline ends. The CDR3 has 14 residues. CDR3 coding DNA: TGTGCCAGCAGCTGGAGGGGGAGCGATCAGCCCCAGCATTTT. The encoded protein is CASSWRGSDQPQHF.